A selection of T cell receptor beta chains follows, all from one sample in a study of CD8+CD57+ T cells in acquired aplastic anemia. One entry per CDR3 protein results from TCRdb running MiXCR on the reads. The profile covers about 190,000 distinct CDR3 sequences, with about half appearing a single time and 16% taken by the ten largest. Sequenced: sorted CD4+, CD8+, or CD8+CD57+ T cells (not recorded which) from PBMCs. Source of these receptors: a human donor in good health, serving as a control. Each CDR3 is given with its conserved first and last residue. Size is omitted from some rows. Given values are once, few, many or a class for expanded clones.

CDR3aa,j_gene,v_gene,abundance
CAISEPRGRGAGEEAFF,TRBJ1-1,TRBV10-3,many
CASSLVGAAQETQYF,TRBJ2-5,TRBV5-1,many
CATGVSYGYTF,TRBJ1-2,TRBV24-1,few
CATSDPASPGLAGVETQYF,TRBJ2-5,TRBV24-1,many
CSAPGLAAETQYF,TRBJ2-5,TRBV20-1,many
CASSTHEGGFDTQYF,TRBJ2-3,TRBV7-8,few
CASSVGIGAYEQYF,TRBJ2-7,TRBV9,.
CASSRYLRETQYF,TRBJ2-5,TRBV6-1,many
CASRGLGGSADTQYF,TRBJ2-3,TRBV6-4,.
CASSPSGGRGQETQYF,TRBJ2-5,TRBV27,many
CASSLPRTSGGSGELFF,TRBJ2-2,TRBV7-3,many
CSASEGGYEQYF,TRBJ2-7,TRBV20-1,.
CASSGDSYFYEQYF,TRBJ2-7,TRBV7-9,once
CASSLDTVNSPLHF,TRBJ1-6,TRBV5-1,once
CASSYGDSPLHF,TRBJ1-6,TRBV12-3/TRBV12-4,.
CATSDRGTGVRGEQYF,TRBJ2-7,TRBV24-1,.
CSVDLSGYGEAFF,TRBJ1-1,TRBV29-1,.
CAWRSTGEKLFF,TRBJ1-4,TRBV30,.
CASSFSGRVAFF,TRBJ1-1,TRBV11-2,.
CATSRDRTGQYF,TRBJ2-7,TRBV15,.
CASSLGWKNTEAFF,TRBJ1-1,TRBV5-1,.
CASSPTGSSNQPQHF,TRBJ1-5,TRBV5-1,many
CASSLEQTGELFF,TRBJ2-2,TRBV7-2,few
CASQTGGTKNIQYF,TRBJ2-4,TRBV10-3,.
CASSQEVGIAFF,TRBJ1-1,TRBV7-2,.
CASSPRPGQGGNEQFF,TRBJ2-1,TRBV9,.
CASSSTGASYNEQFF,TRBJ2-1,TRBV7-2,.
CASSIFGGPIEADTQYF,TRBJ2-3,TRBV19,many
CASSETGVSTDTQYF,TRBJ2-3,TRBV6-5,.
CASRRDSWDSPLHF,TRBJ1-6,TRBV2,.
CAGSLGHLYEQYF,TRBJ2-7,TRBV7-9,.
CASSNDSGNTIYF,TRBJ1-3,TRBV19,.
CASSSNDRRRFSYTF,TRBJ1-2,TRBV7-2,few
CASSLRGQGGNEKLFF,TRBJ1-4,TRBV3-1,few
CASSEGSYEQYF,TRBJ2-7,TRBV13,.
CASSQGLQETHGYTF,TRBJ1-2,TRBV4-3,many
CASRHGTGHTIYF,TRBJ1-3,TRBV19,many
CASSEGTGVPYEQYF,TRBJ2-7,TRBV9,.
CASSYGRGVGETQYF,TRBJ2-5,TRBV7-6,many
CASSQTGTPDTQYF,TRBJ2-3,TRBV4-3,many